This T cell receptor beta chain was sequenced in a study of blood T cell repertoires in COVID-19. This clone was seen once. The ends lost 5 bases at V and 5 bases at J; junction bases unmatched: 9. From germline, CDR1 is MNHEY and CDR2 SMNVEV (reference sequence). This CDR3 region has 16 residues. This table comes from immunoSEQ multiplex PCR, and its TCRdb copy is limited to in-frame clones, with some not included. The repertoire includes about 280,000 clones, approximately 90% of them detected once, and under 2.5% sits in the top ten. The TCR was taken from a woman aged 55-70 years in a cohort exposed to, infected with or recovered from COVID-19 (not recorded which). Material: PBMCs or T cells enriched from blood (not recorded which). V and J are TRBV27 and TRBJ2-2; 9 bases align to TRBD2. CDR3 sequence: CASSPLSGGRTGELFF. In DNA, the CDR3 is TGTGCCAGCAGTCCACTTAGCGGGGGTCGGACCGGGGAGCTGTTTTTT.